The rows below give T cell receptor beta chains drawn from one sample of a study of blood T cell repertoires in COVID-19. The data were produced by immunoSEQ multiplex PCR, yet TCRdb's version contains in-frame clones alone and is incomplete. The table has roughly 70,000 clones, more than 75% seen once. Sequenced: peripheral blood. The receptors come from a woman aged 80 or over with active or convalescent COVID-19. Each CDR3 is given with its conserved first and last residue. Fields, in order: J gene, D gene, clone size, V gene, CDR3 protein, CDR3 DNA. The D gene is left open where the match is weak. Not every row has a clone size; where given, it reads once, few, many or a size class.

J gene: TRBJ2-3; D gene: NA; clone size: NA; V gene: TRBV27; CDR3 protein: CASRLIFGGRTDTQYF; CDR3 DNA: TGTGCCAGCAGACTGATCTTCGGGGGTAGGACAGATACGCAGTATTTT
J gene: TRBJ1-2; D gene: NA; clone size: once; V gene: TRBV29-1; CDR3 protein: CSTQETGHFYGYTF; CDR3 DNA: TGCAGCACACAGGAAACGGGACACTTCTATGGCTACACCTTC
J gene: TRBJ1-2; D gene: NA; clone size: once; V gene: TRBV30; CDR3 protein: CAWSNRNYGYTF; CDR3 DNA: TGTGCCTGGAGTAACAGAAACTATGGCTACACCTTC
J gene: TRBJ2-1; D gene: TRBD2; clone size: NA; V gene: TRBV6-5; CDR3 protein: CASSLSGGNNEQFF; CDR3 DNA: TGTGCCAGCAGTTTGAGCGGGGGGAACAATGAGCAGTTCTTC
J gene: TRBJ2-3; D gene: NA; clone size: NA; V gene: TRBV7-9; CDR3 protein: CASSRTGHGTDTQYF; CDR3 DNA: TGTGCCAGCAGCCGAACCGGACACGGTACAGATACGCAGTATTTT
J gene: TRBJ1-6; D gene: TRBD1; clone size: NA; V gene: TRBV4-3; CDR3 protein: CASSQDGDSDNSPLHF; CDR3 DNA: TGCGCCAGCAGCCAAGATGGGGACAGTGATAATTCACCCCTCCACTTT
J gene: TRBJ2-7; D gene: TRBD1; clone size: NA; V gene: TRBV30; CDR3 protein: CAYKRGQPYEQYF; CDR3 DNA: TGTGCCTACAAAAGGGGACAGCCCTACGAGCAGTACTTC
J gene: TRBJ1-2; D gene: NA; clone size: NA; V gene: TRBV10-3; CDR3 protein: CAISESQGGSGYTF; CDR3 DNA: TGTGCCATCAGTGAGTCGCAGGGCGGCAGTGGCTACACCTTC
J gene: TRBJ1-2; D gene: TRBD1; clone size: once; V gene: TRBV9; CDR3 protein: CASSVGQGGGYTF; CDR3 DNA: TGTGCCAGCAGCGTAGGACAGGGAGGCGGCTACACCTTC
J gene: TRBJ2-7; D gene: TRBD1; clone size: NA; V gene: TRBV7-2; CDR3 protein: CASSYGTAISYEQYF; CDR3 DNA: TGTGCCAGCAGCTACGGGACAGCCATCTCCTACGAGCAGTACTTC
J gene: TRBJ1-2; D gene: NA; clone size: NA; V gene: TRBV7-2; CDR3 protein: CASSRDTLGLVYGYTF; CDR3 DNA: TGTGCCAGCAGCCGGGATACCCTGGGGTTGGTCTATGGCTACACCTTC
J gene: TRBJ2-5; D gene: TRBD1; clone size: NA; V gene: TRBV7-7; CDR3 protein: CASSLGTGLRETQYF; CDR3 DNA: TGTGCCAGCAGCCTCGGGACAGGGCTGAGAGAGACCCAGTACTTC
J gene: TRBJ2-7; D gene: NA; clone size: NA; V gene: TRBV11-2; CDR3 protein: CASSLGVGPYEQYF; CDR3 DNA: TGTGCCAGCAGCTTAGGAGTGGGGCCCTACGAGCAGTACTTC
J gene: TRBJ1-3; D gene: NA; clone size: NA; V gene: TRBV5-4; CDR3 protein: CASSFRDSRSGNTIYF; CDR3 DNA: TGTGCCAGCAGCTTCAGGGACTCACGCTCTGGAAACACCATATATTTT
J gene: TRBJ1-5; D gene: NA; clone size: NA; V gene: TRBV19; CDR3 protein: CASSVQVYNQPQHF; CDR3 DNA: TGTGCCAGTAGTGTACAGGTTTACAATCAGCCCCAGCATTTT
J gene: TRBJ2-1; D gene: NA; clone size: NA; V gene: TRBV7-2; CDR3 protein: CASTLSGFGNEQFF; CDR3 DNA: TGTGCCAGCACCCTGTCAGGGTTCGGCAATGAGCAGTTCTTC
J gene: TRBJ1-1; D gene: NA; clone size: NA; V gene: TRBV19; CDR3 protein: CASSIKSEAFF; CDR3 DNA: TGTGCCAGTAGTATAAAATCGGAAGCTTTCTTT
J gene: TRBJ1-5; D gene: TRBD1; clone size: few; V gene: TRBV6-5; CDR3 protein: CASSPGTGGNQPQHF; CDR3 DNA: TGTGCCAGCAGCCCCGGGACAGGGGGAAATCAGCCCCAGCATTTT
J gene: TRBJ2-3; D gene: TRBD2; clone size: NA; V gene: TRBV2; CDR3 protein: CASSVKRGDTQYF; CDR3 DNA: TGTGCCAGCAGTGTCAAGCGGGGCGATACGCAGTATTTT
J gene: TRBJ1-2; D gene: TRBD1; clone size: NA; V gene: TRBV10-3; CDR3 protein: CAMIDRDGYTF; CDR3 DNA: TGTGCCATGATCGACAGGGATGGCTACACCTTC
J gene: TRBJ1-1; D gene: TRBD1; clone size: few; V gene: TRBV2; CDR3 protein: CASNQQGLNTEAFF; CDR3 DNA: TGTGCCAGCAACCAACAGGGGCTGAACACTGAAGCTTTCTTT
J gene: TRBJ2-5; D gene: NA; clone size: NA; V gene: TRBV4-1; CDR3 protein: CASSQVGLQETQYF; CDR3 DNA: TGCGCCAGCAGCCAAGTGGGGCTCCAAGAGACCCAGTACTTC
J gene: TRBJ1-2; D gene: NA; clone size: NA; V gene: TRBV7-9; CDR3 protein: CASSFEFVYGYTF; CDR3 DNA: TGTGCCAGCAGCTTCGAGTTCGTGTATGGCTACACCTTC
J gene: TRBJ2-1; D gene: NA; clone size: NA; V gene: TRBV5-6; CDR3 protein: CASSKVSPSGDNEQFF; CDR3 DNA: TGTGCCAGCAGCAAGGTCAGCCCCTCAGGGGACAATGAGCAGTTCTTC
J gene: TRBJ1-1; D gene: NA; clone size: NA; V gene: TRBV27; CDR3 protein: CASRPRVRLKEAFF; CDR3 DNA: TGTGCCAGCAGGCCTCGGGTCCGGCTAAAAGAAGCTTTCTTT
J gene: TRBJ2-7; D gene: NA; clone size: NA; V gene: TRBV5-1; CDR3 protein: CATSPGGAVYEQYF; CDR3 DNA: TGCGCCACCTCCCCTGGAGGGGCGGTCTACGAGCAGTACTTC